Detailed here is one T cell receptor (beta chain). Its antigen is undetermined. Roughly 200 ng DNA, approximately 31,000 T cell genomes, went into each sorted-subset replicate PCR. The table came from immunoSEQ multiplex PCR; TCRdb's copy has only in-frame clones and leaves some out. The table shows 950,000 to 1,300,000 clones, with more than 65% occurring only once. The data derive from a study of shared clonotypes between healthy human individuals. Looking at the study overall: Three plates each covered CD4 naive and memory; CD8 naive two, CD8 memory one.

Study conclusions and caveats: Naive CD4 clonotypes overlapped across several donors at approximately 5.3%. Among donors, sharing of clonotypes was expected to be affected by sequencing depth.

Trimming removed 6 bases from V and 0 bases from J, with 16 bases in between. This CDR3 contains 16 residues. Germline loops: CDR1 SGHNT, CDR2 YENEEA. This receptor was identified in a man aged 18-30 years in good health. The rearrangement links TRBV11-3 to TRBJ2-3; D gene ambiguous. The sample was memory CD4+ T cells sorted from blood. Stated subset: CD45RA-negative fraction. CDR3 sequence: CASSPGSQISTDTQYF. The CDR3 nucleotides are TGTGCCAGCAGTCCAGGTTCCCAGATTAGCACAGATACGCAGTATTTT.